The present entry profiles one TCR beta chain with its context. This clone's antigen is unknown. Base qualities are not at hand, and no much larger clone is one base apart. The data are from a study of shared clonotypes between healthy human individuals (dated by TCRdb to the early 2020s). Turning to the overall study: A couple of women and a few men aged 18 to 49 years were included in the cohort. Per donor, three plates each were used for CD4 naive and CD4 memory, two for CD8 naive, and one for CD8 memory. To estimate repertoire size and how much clonotypes are shared between individuals, the study performed deep sequencing of blood TCR repertoires from about 5 healthy adults. Different laboratories and diverse techniques were used to prepare libraries and sequence TCR repertoires, to increase sequencing depth and limit assay-specific biases. Leukapheresis yielded between about 0.85 and 10 billion PBMCs per donor. The paper as a whole reports these results and caveats: Pairwise subsampling indicated that sequencing depth was expected to affect the degree of clonotype sharing among donors. Compared with non-shared clonotypes, the clonotypes found in all four sorted-subset donors had higher generation probabilities. Larger estimated clonotype richness was generally found for naive subsets than for memory subsets. Even with the large sequencing depth, rarefaction of the sorted-subset datasets indicated that sequencing was incomplete. Sharing across a few donors was observed for about 5% of naive CD4, over 3% of naive CD8, over 2% of memory CD4, and about 0.38% of memory CD8 clonotypes. The genetic and exposure-history diversity represented was limited by the small number of donors. Sampling was restricted to blood, and TCR repertoires in tissues likely differ from the TCR repertoires found in blood.

The donors were healthy, HIV-negative adults with no recently reported acute infections or vaccinations. All donors were Caucasian adults living in Nashville, Tennessee, USA. CD4+ T cells were enriched by magnetic negative selection, after which naive cells were positively selected on CD45RA and the negative fraction was taken as the memory subset. After blood collection by leukapheresis, PBMCs were isolated using Ficoll-Histopaque density gradient centrifugation and then cryopreserved in the vapor phase of liquid nitrogen. Analytical flow cytometry was used to check the purity and quantity of each magnetically sorted T cell population. Genomic DNA was isolated from every sorted fraction and measured by UV absorbance on a Nanodrop 2000c. Trimming at the junction amounts to 5 bases on V and 0 bases on J, and the germline ends lie 8 bases apart. The germline V gene (reference sequence) gives CDR1 as GTSNPN and CDR2 as SVGIG. The CDR3 goes from the cysteine to the phenylalanine over 13 residues. Just CDR3 DNA is preserved here, 39 bases in frame from base 1.

Using the deep immunoSEQ assay, TCR CDR3 regions were amplified from genomic DNA by multiplex PCR. Genomic DNA extracted from each cell subset was distributed evenly over all wells of several immunoSEQ 96-well plates, and each plate served as one replicate. Each replicate PCR for sorted subsets received around 200 ng genomic DNA, equal to about 29,000 T cell genomes. Purified libraries were quantified with a Qubit 3.0 fluorometer, sized on a Bioanalyzer 2100, and re-quantified with the KAPA Library Quantification kit. A separate single-read 150-cycle Illumina NextSeq 550 flow cell was used to sequence each immunoSEQ 96-well plate. The study's own analysis went as follows. Because only junctional sequences without quality scores were contained in the immunoSEQ output, filtering matching that applied to full-length reads could not be performed. Sequences were annotated with PyIR, a Python wrapper for IgBLAST v1.9, and V/J genes and CDR3 were assigned using IMGT germline references. Any read was removed if the V/J assignment was weak (E-value above 1e-6), the CDR3 was missing, or the read contained stop codons, out-of-frame junctions, or ambiguous translated residues. V3J clonotypes were defined as sequences sharing an identical inferred V gene, J gene, and CDR3 amino acid sequence. Percentage overlap between repertoires was calculated by dividing the number of shared unique clonotypes by the size of the smaller repertoire. Three approaches were used to assess repertoire richness: RTK rarefaction, the Chao1 estimator, and Recon v2.1 estimates of unobserved clonotypes. Generation probabilities for all TCRbeta clonotypes obtained by the gDNA method from several donors were computed using OLGA. Sourced from immuneACCESS, this table was stored by TCRdb with only in-frame sequences that have V and J called. A share of the clones is absent; for the studies checked, an unresolved V gene accounts for under half, and the remainder has no known explanation. V and J calls and clone size follow that table, whereas D and trimming were derived from the DNA. The sample table shows 2 million to 2.5 million clones, and 85% to 95% are seen once. Approximately 0.4% of the sample goes to the ten largest clones.

This sequence uses TRBV30 and TRBJ2-1; tentative D gene TRBD2, with 6 bases matching. This receptor was identified in a young man in good health. Some clones in this sample may be carry-over from other donors' samples. Sample: naive CD4+ T cells from PBMCs. The sample's cell subset or site label, in plain terms: CD45RA+ positively selected. The CDR3 here reads CAWEEGSYNEQFF. The nucleotide sequence is TGTGCCTGGGAGGAGGGCTCCTACAATGAGCAGTTCTTC.